Following are 30 T cell receptor beta chains from one sample sequenced in a study of T cell responses to AZD1222 COVID-19 vaccine. Clones were sequenced by immunoSEQ multiplex PCR, and TCRdb holds only the in-frame ones, with some missing. This table has about 180,000 clones, around 89% appearing once. The sequencing here drew on peripheral blood, taken on day 0 of AZD1222 vaccination. The receptors were sampled from an adult in good health.

The J gene is TRBJ1-1, the V gene TRBV29-1, with D possibly TRBD1 on 5 matching bases. Germline CDR1 and CDR2: SQVTM and ANQGSEA. V was pared by 1 base and J by 10 bases, with 22 bases between. The CDR3 runs to 15 residues. CDR3 in amino acids: CSVEGLAGIEPSAFF. Written as DNA, the CDR3 is TGCAGCGTTGAAGGTCTCGCAGGGATAGAACCATCAGCTTTCTTT.

The chain joins TRBV5-5 to TRBJ1-5; weak D call: TRBD1 (5 bases). With 2 bases removed from V and 5 bases from J, the gap between germline ends came to 11 bases. Looked up from germline, CDR1 is SGHKS and CDR2 is YYEKEE (reference sequence). The CDR3 is 14 amino acids. CDR3 sequence reads: CASSFSSGDQPQHF. In nucleotides, the CDR3 is TGTGCCAGCAGCTTTTCGTCGGGGGATCAGCCCCAGCATTTT.

This sequence joins TRBV7-6 and TRBJ2-3; D is possibly TRBD1 or TRBD2 (5 bases each). Trimming stripped 1 base from V and 8 bases from J, with 16 bases between. This CDR3 region has 15 residues. The germline CDR1 and CDR2 sequences are SGHVS and FNYEAQ. This CDR3 reads CASSLGALTGGTQYF. The DNA of the CDR3 is TGTGCCAGCAGCTTAGGCGCCTTAACTGGGGGTACGCAGTATTTT. Together with reference TRBV7-6 and TRBJ2-3, the CDR3 gives the full variable domain: GAGVSQSPRYKVTKRGQDVALRCDPISGHVSLYWYRQALGQGPEFLTYFNYEAQQDKSGLPNDRFSAERPEGSISTLTIQRTEQRDSAMYRCASSLGALTGGTQYFGPGTRLTVL.

The chain has TRBV6-5 and TRBJ2-4, with D perhaps TRBD2 (6 bases). Trimming shortened V by 7 bases and J by 7 bases, and 17 bases separated the two germline ends. CDR3 length equals 14 residues. Germline CDR1 is MNHEY and CDR2 is SVGAGI. CDR3 nucleotide sequence: TGTGCCAGCACCGCAAGGGGTGGGAGGAACATTCAGTACTTC. It yields the protein CASTARGGRNIQYF.

The chain links TRBV15 to TRBJ2-7; maybe TRBD1 (5 bases). V dropped 0 bases and J dropped 3 bases, with 6 bases sitting between them. CDR1 LNHNV and CDR2 YYDKDF come from the germline V gene (reference sequence). This CDR3 spans 13 amino acids. The CDR3: CATSREDSYEQYF. The DNA for the CDR3 is TGTGCCACCAGCAGAGAAGACAGCTACGAGCAGTACTTC.

The chain combines TRBV2 with TRBJ2-7; 7 bases are shared with TRBD2. CDR3 length: 12 residues. CDR1 and CDR2 (germline): SNHLY, FYNNEI. With V trimmed by 3 bases and J by 6 bases, 2 bases remained unmatched. The CDR3: CASSESGGEQYF. DNA for the CDR3: TGTGCCAGCAGTGAGTCGGGGGGCGAGCAGTACTTC.

The chain recombines TRBV10-3 with TRBJ2-7, with a possible D match to TRBD2 (7 bases). The V gene lost 0 bases and the J gene lost 4 bases, with 10 bases spanning the gap. CDR1 and CDR2 from the germline V gene are ENHRY and SYGVKD. The CDR3 has 14 residues. The CDR3 region is CAISESGGLYEQYV. The CDR3 DNA reads as TGTGCCATCAGTGAGTCCGGGGGGCTTTACGAGCAGTACGTC.

V is TRBV7-3 and J is TRBJ2-3; D call uncertain. Trimming cost V 4 bases and J 6 bases, with 11 bases left between them. The CDR3 is 13 amino acids. Germline lookup yields CDR1 SGHTA and CDR2 FQGTGA. The DNA of the CDR3 is TGTGCCAGCAGCTCCGGAAGGTCGGATACGCAGTATTTT. It yields the protein CASSSGRSDTQYF. The full variable domain, in which reference TRBV7-3 and TRBJ2-3 provide the parts outside the CDR3, is GAGVSQTPSNKVTEKGKYVELRCDPISGHTALYWYRQSLGQGPEFLIYFQGTGAADDSGLPNDRFFAVRPEGSVSTLKIQRTERGDSAVYLCASSSGRSDTQYFGPGTRLTVL.

As concerns this clone: Relative to the germline gene, one junction end is altered; a read error may explain this. This chain links TRBV7-2 with TRBJ2-3; D possibly corresponds to TRBD1 (5 bases). There are 12 residues in the CDR3. The germline V gene has CDR1 SGHTA and CDR2 FQGNSA. CDR3 DNA: TGTGCCAGCAGCTTAGCGGACACACCGGGTCTCTTT. Protein sequence: CASSLADTPGLF.

The J gene is TRBJ2-5, the V gene TRBV9; possibly TRBD2 for D (5 bases). The CDR3 extends over 14 amino acids. V gave up 2 bases and J gave up 2 bases, with 10 bases separating them. CDR1 SGDLS and CDR2 YYNGEE come from the germline V gene. In DNA form, the CDR3 reads TGTGCCAGCAGCGTTTCGGGGTTACAAGAGACCCAGTACTTC. Protein sequence: CASSVSGLQETQYF.

The chain links TRBV6-4 to TRBJ2-1, with 7 bases that match TRBD1. The V gene's germline CDR1 is MRHNA and CDR2 SNTAGT. V shed 4 bases and J 5 bases; nucleotides not matched to a gene: 8. This CDR3 has 15 amino acids. The DNA of the CDR3 is TGTGCCAGCAGTGTCGAAGGGGGCATCAACAATGAGCAGTTCTTC. Its protein product is CASSVEGGINNEQFF.

V and J are TRBV10-3 and TRBJ1-5, with D maybe TRBD1 (5 bases). Looked up from germline, CDR1 is ENHRY and CDR2 is SYGVKD. The V gene lost 2 bases and the J gene lost 3 bases, with 8 bases spanning the gap. This CDR3 is 14 amino acids long. CDR3 residues: CAISEAGTNQPQHF. CDR3 nucleotide sequence: TGTGCCATCAGTGAGGCAGGGACCAATCAGCCCCAGCATTTT.

This chain joins TRBV5-1 and TRBJ2-7; 10 bases map to TRBD1. V was pared by 0 bases and J by 7 bases, with 10 bases of the junction left unmatched. This CDR3 has 16 amino acids. Germline loops: CDR1 SGHRS, CDR2 YFSETQ. Here the CDR3 DNA reads TGCGCCAGCAGCTTGGAGGCGACAGGGGGCTCGCGGGAGCAGTACTTC. Protein: CASSLEATGGSREQYF.

This clone was found once. V and J are TRBV7-9 and TRBJ1-2; the D is unclear. V was clipped by 0 bases and J by 6 bases, with 11 bases between them. Germline V gene sequence: CDR1 SEHNR, CDR2 FQNEAQ (reference sequence). The CDR3 totals 14 residues. Here the CDR3 reads CASSLARQADGYTF. In nucleotides, the CDR3 is TGTGCCAGCAGCTTAGCTCGGCAGGCTGATGGCTACACCTTC.

V is TRBV11-2 and J is TRBJ1-4; perhaps TRBD1 as D (6 bases). CDR3 length equals 14 residues. Between the trimmed V and J ends, which lost 11 bases and 8 bases, there was a span of 21 bases. The germline V gene has CDR1 SGHAT and CDR2 FQNNGV. The CDR3, as DNA: TGTGCCTCACGCATAGGGGGAGGCGGAGAAAAACTGTTTTTT. Its protein product is CASRIGGGGEKLFF.

This rearrangement joins TRBV6-6 to TRBJ1-3; 9 nucleotides agree with TRBD1. The CDR3 contains 22 residues. Per germline, CDR1 MNHNY and CDR2 SVGAGI (reference sequence). Unmatched junction bases numbered 24, after V lost 5 bases and J lost 1 base. CDR3 nucleotide sequence: TGTGCCAGCAGTCCCTCGGGGGGCCTAAAGGGACAGGGTCGACAATCTGGAAACACCATATATTTT. Residues: CASSPSGGLKGQGRQSGNTIYF.

The rearrangement joins TRBV9 to TRBJ2-3, with D possibly being TRBD1 or TRBD2 (6 bases each). The CDR3 runs to 15 residues. Germline V CDR1 and CDR2: SGDLS, YYNGEE. Trimming removed 4 bases from V and 6 bases from J, with 18 bases in between. CDR3 residues: CASSPRQAGTDTQYF. The DNA for the CDR3 is TGTGCCAGCAGCCCACGACAGGCGGGGACCGATACGCAGTATTTT.

DNA for the CDR3: TGTGCCAGCAGTTTACCGGCAGGTTCTGAGCAGTTCTTC. This encodes CASSLPAGSEQFF. The V and J genes are TRBV27 and TRBJ2-1, with D unresolved. This CDR3 is built from 13 residues. The V gene lost 2 bases and the J gene lost 9 bases, with 11 bases spanning the gap. Germline CDR1 is MNHEY and CDR2 is SMNVEV (reference sequence).

The chain recombines TRBV3-1 (or the pseudogene TRBV3-2) with TRBJ2-3; D possibly matches TRBD1 or TRBD2 (5 bases each). CDR3 length: 16 residues. V dropped 4 bases and J dropped 2 bases, with 16 bases sitting between them. Germline CDR1 is LGHDT and CDR2 is YNNKEL (reference sequence). The CDR3 DNA reads TGTGCCAGCAGCCCACCGGGACGGTCCTTCACAGATACGCAGTATTTT. Protein sequence: CASSPPGRSFTDTQYF.

The gene calls are TRBV3-1 (or the pseudogene TRBV3-2) and TRBJ2-2; perhaps D is TRBD1 or TRBD2 (5 bases each). This CDR3 is 14 amino acids long. Between the trimmed V and J ends, which lost 0 bases and 11 bases, there was a span of 13 bases. Germline values: CDR1 LGHDT, CDR2 YNNKEL (reference sequence). The CDR3 DNA is TGTGCCAGCAGCCAAGATCCGGGGACCTTAGAGCTGTTTTTT. This codes for CASSQDPGTLELFF.

The V call is TRBV4-3, the J call TRBJ1-2; D remains unclear. The germline V gene encodes CDR1 LGHNA and CDR2 YSLEER. This CDR3 spans 15 amino acids. V shed 2 bases and J shed 2 bases, with 12 bases lying between them. The CDR3: CASSQTVEVNYGYTF. The CDR3 region has the DNA TGCGCCAGCAGCCAAACGGTCGAAGTAAACTATGGCTACACCTTC.

The CDR3 sequence: CASSLGRGGTYNEQFF. CDR3 coding DNA: TGTGCCAGCAGCCTGGGCAGGGGGGGGACCTACAATGAGCAGTTCTTC. The V gene is TRBV13, the J gene TRBJ2-1; TRBD1 or TRBD2 may be the D gene (7 bases each). The CDR3 runs 16 residues. Looked up from germline, CDR1 is PRHDT and CDR2 is FYEKMQ (reference sequence). V lost 5 bases and J lost 2, with 16 bases in between.

This clone was recorded a few times. V usage is TRBV12-3 or TRBV12-4 and J usage is TRBJ2-2; D uncertain. Trimming cost V 1 base and J 9 bases, with 9 bases left between them. CDR3 length equals 13 residues. The CDR3, as DNA: TGTGCCAGCAGTTTAGACTCACGGAGGGAGCTGTTTTTT. The encoded protein is CASSLDSRRELFF.

V is TRBV12-1 and J is TRBJ2-5; TRBD1 reflects the table's D call only, with no check against the DNA. TRBV12-1 is described as a pseudogene. The CDR3 consists of 15 residues. The CDR3 region is CASSRDRKYQETQYF. The CDR3 coding sequence is TGTGCCAGCAGCCGTGACAGAAAGTACCAAGAGACCCAGTACTTC.

This chain links TRBV9 with TRBJ2-1, with D perhaps matching TRBD2 (6 bases). Trimming took 0 bases from V and 5 from J, leaving 15 bases between them. Germline CDR1 reads SGDLS; CDR2 reads YYNGEE. This CDR3 comprises 16 residues. The CDR3 nucleotides are TGTGCCAGCAGCGTAGCTAAGACTAGAGGGGACAATGAGCAGTTCTTC. Translating it yields CASSVAKTRGDNEQFF.

This chain joins TRBV7-2 and TRBJ1-6; 11 bases align to TRBD1. The ends lost 2 bases at V and 3 bases at J; junction bases unmatched: 9. This CDR3 is 19 amino acids long. Germline values: CDR1 SGHTA, CDR2 FQGNSA. CDR3: CASSLSVGGTGGYNSPLHF. The CDR3, as DNA: TGTGCCAGCAGCTTATCCGTAGGGGGGACAGGGGGCTATAATTCACCCCTCCACTTT. Full variable domain (remainder filled in from reference TRBV7-2 and TRBJ1-6): GAGVSQSPSNKVTEKGKDVELRCDPISGHTALYWYRQSLGQGLEFLIYFQGNSAPDKSGLPSDRFSAERTGGSVSTLTIQRTQQEDSAVYLCASSLSVGGTGGYNSPLHFGNGTRLTVT.

The J gene is TRBJ1-5, the V gene TRBV2, with D possibly matching TRBD1 (5 bases). Germline CDR1 is SNHLY and CDR2 is FYNNEI. The CDR3 loop spans 15 amino acids. Trimming left V 6 bases short and J 6 bases short, with 18 bases between. The CDR3 is CASRIGTKSGQPQHF. As DNA, the CDR3 is TGTGCCAGCAGGATCGGGACGAAAAGCGGTCAGCCCCAGCATTTT.

The rearrangement uses TRBV6-5 and TRBJ2-7; D is possibly TRBD1 (6 bases). The CDR3 is 16 residues long. Germline V gene sequence: CDR1 MNHEY, CDR2 SVGAGI. V was trimmed by 2 bases and J by 4 bases, leaving 18 bases between them. CDR3: CASSYDRTANLYEQYV. CDR3 nucleotide sequence: TGTGCCAGCAGTTACGACAGGACAGCAAATCTTTACGAGCAGTACGTC.

The chain is built from TRBV19 and TRBJ1-2; 7 bases are a match to TRBD1. From germline, CDR1 is LNHDA and CDR2 SQIVND (reference sequence). This CDR3 comprises 14 residues. With 0 bases clipped from V and 7 bases from J, the junction kept 5 bases outside the gene matches. CDR3 protein: CASSIEARGSGYTF. The CDR3 nucleotides read TGTGCCAGTAGTATAGAGGCCAGGGGGTCTGGCTACACCTTC.

The gene calls are TRBV5-1 and TRBJ2-3; 8 nucleotides agree with TRBD1. Losses at the gene ends were 4 bases for V and 6 bases for J; bases not matched to a gene: 7. Germline V lookup: CDR1 SGHRS, CDR2 YFSETQ. The CDR3 spans 14 residues. The CDR3: CASSIDRGGDTQYF. The CDR3 DNA reads TGCGCCAGCAGCATAGACAGGGGAGGCGATACGCAGTATTTT. The full variable domain, rest sourced from reference TRBV5-1 and TRBJ2-3, is KAGVTQTPRYLIKTRGQQVTLSCSPISGHRSVSWYQQTPGQGLQFLFEYFSETQRNKGNFPGRFSGRQFSNSRSEMNVSTLELGDSALYLCASSIDRGGDTQYFGPGTRLTVL.